These 22 T cell receptor beta chains came from one sample sequenced in a study of blood T cell repertoires in COVID-19. Profiled with immunoSEQ multiplex PCR; TCRdb holds only in-frame clones, not every one. The profile shows roughly 59,000 clones, roughly 80% of them singletons. The sequencing sample was made of peripheral blood. These receptors all come from a woman aged 50 to 60 with active or convalescent COVID-19.

The chain joins TRBV5-1 to TRBJ1-3; D might be TRBD1 (6 bases). V lost 7 bases to trimming and J lost 3 bases, with 14 bases between them. This CDR3 comprises 14 residues. In germline, CDR1 is SGHRS, CDR2 YFSETQ. The CDR3 nucleotides are TGCGCCAGCGGACCAGGGGAAAGTGGAAACACCATATATTTT. Protein: CASGPGESGNTIYF. Complete variable domain (other parts from reference TRBV5-1 and TRBJ1-3): KAGVTQTPRYLIKTRGQQVTLSCSPISGHRSVSWYQQTPGQGLQFLFEYFSETQRNKGNFPGRFSGRQFSNSRSEMNVSTLELGDSALYLCASGPGESGNTIYFGEGSWLTVV.

This clone occurred a few times. This rearrangement joins TRBV4-3 to TRBJ1-4; maybe TRBD1 (6 bases). CDR3 size: 14 residues. Germline V lookup: CDR1 LGHNA, CDR2 YSLEER. Trimming shortened V by 3 bases and J by 5 bases, and 10 bases separated the two germline ends. CDR3 coding DNA: TGCGCCAGCAGCCAGGACAGCCGAAATGAAAAACTGTTTTTT. It yields the protein CASSQDSRNEKLFF.

This chain uses TRBV24-1 with TRBJ2-3; 7 bases fit TRBD1. Trimming took 7 bases from V and 0 from J; bases not matched to a gene: 21. There are 20 residues in the CDR3. Germline V CDR1 and CDR2: KGHDR, SFDVKD. The CDR3 DNA is TGTGCCACCAGCGACTATCAGAGGGGGCTGCGTCCGACTAGCACAGATACGCAGTATTTT. Its protein is CATSDYQRGLRPTSTDTQYF.

CDR3 in amino acids: CASSSRAQGSFGYTF. The CDR3 DNA sequence: TGTGCCAGCAGTTCCAGGGCGCAGGGGTCCTTTGGCTACACCTTC. The genes are TRBV6-6 and TRBJ1-2; TRBD1 is a possible D gene (6 bases). The V end lost 4 bases, the J end lost 7 bases, and 19 bases lay between the germline ends. In germline, CDR1 is MNHNY, CDR2 SVGAGI (reference sequence). This CDR3 comprises 15 residues.

This clone was counted a few times. The V and J genes are TRBV7-9 and TRBJ2-1; 8 positions match TRBD1. CDR3 size: 13 residues. With V trimmed by 5 bases and J by 10 bases, 7 bases remained unmatched. CDR1 is SEHNR, CDR2 FQNEAQ, per germline (reference sequence). CDR3 DNA: TGTGCCAGCAGCACCCAGGGGGCTGGAGAGCAGTTCTTC. As protein: CASSTQGAGEQFF.

By its share, this clone is medium-sized. The CDR3 spells CAWSVLGDKPQHF. The CDR3 region has the DNA TGTGCCTGGAGTGTACTAGGGGACAAGCCCCAGCATTTT. J is TRBJ1-5 and V is TRBV30; maybe TRBD1 (6 bases). Germline V lookup: CDR1 GTSNPN, CDR2 SVGIG (reference sequence). The CDR3 consists of 13 residues. The V gene lost 0 bases and the J gene lost 8 bases, with 11 bases spanning the gap.

Details on this clone: Other DNA sequences in the sample encode the same CDR3. The chain has TRBV19 and TRBJ1-2, with 7 bases lining up with TRBD1. CDR1 and CDR2 from the germline V gene are LNHDA and SQIVND (reference sequence). V lost 4 bases, J lost 4 bases, and 3 bases stayed unmatched. This CDR3 is 13 amino acids long. For the CDR3, the DNA is TGTGCCAGTAGTACGCAGGGGGTCTATGGCTACACCTTC. Protein: CASSTQGVYGYTF.

The CDR3 DNA reads TGTGCCAGCAGTGAAGACCGCGGGAGCACAGATACGCAGTATTTT. The encoded protein is CASSEDRGSTDTQYF. The chain combines TRBV2 with TRBJ2-3, with D perhaps matching TRBD2 (5 bases). From germline, CDR1 is SNHLY and CDR2 FYNNEI. CDR3 size: 15 residues. Trimming cost V 1 base and J 0 bases, with 8 bases left between them.

This clone was counted only a few times. J is TRBJ1-2 and V is TRBV11-2; TRBD1 matches at 7 bases. This CDR3 contains 14 residues. With V trimmed by 5 bases and J by 5 bases, 8 bases remained unmatched. The germline V gene has CDR1 SGHAT and CDR2 FQNNGV. The CDR3 sequence is CASSDRDSAYGYTF. The CDR3 nucleotides read TGTGCCAGCAGCGACCGGGACAGTGCTTATGGCTACACCTTC.

This clone has only a few counts. This rearrangement joins TRBV6-6 to TRBJ2-4; D is unclear. The V end was cut by 8 bases, the J end by 0 bases, with 8 bases between. Germline V gene data show CDR1 as MNHNY and CDR2 as SVGAGI (reference sequence). The CDR3 is made up of 13 amino acids. The CDR3 region is CASVEVAKNIQYF. In DNA, the CDR3 is TGTGCCAGCGTCGAGGTAGCCAAAAACATTCAGTACTTC.

The V call is TRBV7-8, the J call TRBJ2-5; D uncertain. V was pared by 2 bases and J by 5 bases, with 3 bases between. From germline, CDR1 is SGHVS and CDR2 FQNEAQ. The CDR3 spans 11 residues. The CDR3, as DNA: TGTGCCAGCAGCTTACCGGAGACCCAGTACTTC. Translation gives CASSLPETQYF. Together with reference TRBV7-8 and TRBJ2-5, the CDR3 gives the full variable domain: GAGVSQSPRYKVAKRGQDVALRCDPISGHVSLFWYQQALGQGPEFLTYFQNEAQLDKSGLPSDRFFAERPEGSVSTLKIQRTQQEDSAVYLCASSLPETQYFGPGTRLLVL.

The chain recombines TRBV6-5 with TRBJ1-3; D is unclear. V lost 4 bases and J 3 bases, leaving 7 bases between the germline ends. In germline, CDR1 is MNHEY, CDR2 SVGAGI. CDR3 length: 13 residues. The CDR3 nucleotides are TGTGCCAGCAGTTGGGGAGATGGAAACACCATATATTTT. It encodes CASSWGDGNTIYF.

This clone ranks as medium-sized. The DNA of the CDR3 is TGCGCCAGCAGCCAAGGGGGACAGGGGGCGCGAGCCCAGTACTTC. Protein product: CASSQGGQGARAQYF. The rearrangement uses TRBV4-3 and TRBJ2-5; TRBD1 agrees at 12 bases. CDR3 length equals 15 residues. Germline assignment: CDR1 LGHNA and CDR2 YSLEER. J gave up 9 bases and V 1 base, and 6 bases lay outside the gene matches.

The chain uses TRBV18 and TRBJ1-5; weak D call: TRBD1 (5 bases). CDR1 is KGHSH and CDR2 is LQKENI in the germline V gene. CDR3 size: 14 residues. Trimming removed 5 bases at V and 1 base at J, with 9 bases between. CDR3 bases: TGTGCCAGCTCATCCCGACAGAGCAATCAGCCCCAGCATTTT. Translation gives CASSSRQSNQPQHF.

This chain joins TRBV15 and TRBJ2-5; TRBD2 matches 9 bases. The CDR3 length is 16 residues. J lost 2 bases, V lost 1 base, and 5 bases had no gene match. Germline CDR1 and CDR2: LNHNV and YYDKDF (reference sequence). In nucleotides, the CDR3 is TGTGCCACCAGCAGAGGGCGCGGGAGGGTTCAAGAGACCCAGTACTTC. Protein: CATSRGRGRVQETQYF.

The V call is TRBV24-1, the J call TRBJ2-3; possible D gene TRBD2, 6 bases. This CDR3 comprises 13 residues. Germline V CDR1 and CDR2: KGHDR, SFDVKD. Between the trimmed V and J ends, which lost 7 bases and 0 bases, there was a span of 7 bases. CDR3 loop: CATSGTSTDTQYF. The CDR3 coding sequence is TGTGCCACCAGCGGGACTAGCACAGATACGCAGTATTTT.

The rearrangement links TRBV5-1 to TRBJ2-7; TRBD1 might be the D (6 bases). Trimming removed 0 bases from V and 2 bases from J, with 15 bases in between. The length of the CDR3 is 16 residues. Per the germline V gene, CDR1 is SGHRS and CDR2 is YFSETQ. In DNA, the CDR3 is TGCGCCAGCAGCTTGGCCCCGACAGGAGCGGCCTACGAGCAGTACTTC. It specifies CASSLAPTGAAYEQYF.

This clone was detected a few times. This rearrangement joins TRBV6-5 to TRBJ2-5, with D possibly TRBD1 on 6 matching bases. Germline V gene sequence: CDR1 MNHEY, CDR2 SVGAGI. The CDR3 runs 13 residues. Trimming left V 5 bases short and J 4 bases short, with 11 bases between. In nucleotides, the CDR3 is TGTGCCAGCAGTAACAGGGTACCAGAGACCCAGTACTTC. This codes for CASSNRVPETQYF.

V is TRBV27 and J is TRBJ1-1, with 9 bases matching TRBD1. V gave up 6 bases and J gave up 5 bases; unmatched junction bases: 4. CDR3 length: 13 residues. The germline V gene has CDR1 MNHEY and CDR2 SMNVEV (reference sequence). The CDR3 nucleotides are TGTGCCAGCAGGGGACAGGGTAGAACTGAAGCTTTCTTT. This translates into CASRGQGRTEAFF.

The V gene is TRBV27, the J gene TRBJ1-2; D possibly corresponds to TRBD1 (6 bases). The CDR3 has 16 amino acids. Germline values: CDR1 MNHEY, CDR2 SMNVEV (reference sequence). Trimming stripped 3 bases from V and 10 bases from J, with 24 bases between. In DNA form, the CDR3 reads TGTGCCAGCAGTTTTAATGGGAGATCCGGGACAAGGATCTACACCTTC. It encodes CASSFNGRSGTRIYTF.

A note on this clone: A read error may produce the germline difference seen at one junction end. The rearrangement uses TRBV28 and TRBJ2-7, with D possibly being TRBD2 (5 bases). Germline V CDR1 and CDR2: MDHEN, SYDVKM. This CDR3 has 13 residues. The CDR3 here is CAIQTTDSYEQYF. DNA for the CDR3: TGTGCCATCCAGACGACGGACTCCTATGAGCAGTACTTC.

The chain links TRBV6-5 to TRBJ2-5; 11 bases are a match to TRBD2. Looked up from germline, CDR1 is MNHEY and CDR2 is SVGAGI. J was trimmed by 5 bases and V by 6 bases; bases with no gene match: 8. The CDR3 consists of 15 residues. The CDR3 region has the DNA TGTGCCAGCAGGCTAACGATAGCGGGAGGGGAGACCCAGTACTTC. Its protein is CASRLTIAGGETQYF.